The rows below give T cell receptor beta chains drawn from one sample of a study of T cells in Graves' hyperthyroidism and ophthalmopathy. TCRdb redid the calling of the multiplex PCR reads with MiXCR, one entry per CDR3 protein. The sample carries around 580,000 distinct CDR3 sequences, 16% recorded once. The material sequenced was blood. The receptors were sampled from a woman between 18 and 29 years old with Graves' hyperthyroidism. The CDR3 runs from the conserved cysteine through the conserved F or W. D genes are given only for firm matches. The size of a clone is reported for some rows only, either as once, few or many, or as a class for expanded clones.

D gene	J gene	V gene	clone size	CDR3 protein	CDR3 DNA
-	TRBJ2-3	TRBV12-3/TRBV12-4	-	CASSFARVVADTQYF	TGTGCCAGCAGTTTTGCCAGGGTGGTTGCAGATACGCAGTATTTT
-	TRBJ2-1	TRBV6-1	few	CASSGIPYNEQFF	TGTGCCAGCAGTGGAATCCCGTACAATGAGCAGTTCTTC
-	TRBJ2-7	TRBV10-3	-	CAISGPGVSYEQYF	TGTGCCATCAGTGGTCCGGGGGTAAGTTACGAGCAGTACTTC
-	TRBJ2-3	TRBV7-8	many	CASRNSRLPSKDTQYF	TGTGCCAGCAGGAACTCCAGGTTGCCAAGCAAAGATACGCAGTATTTT
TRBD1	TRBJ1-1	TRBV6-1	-	CASRAQGANAKDEAFF	TGTGCCAGCAGAGCCCAGGGGGCCAATGCAAAGGATGAAGCTTTCTTT
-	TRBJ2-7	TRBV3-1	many	CASSQDAAAMREQYF	TGTGCCAGCAGCCAAGATGCGGCCGCGATGAGGGAGCAGTACTTC
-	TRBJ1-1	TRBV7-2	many	CASSLGANPRGAFF	TGTGCCAGCAGCTTAGGGGCAAACCCCCGAGGAGCTTTCTTT
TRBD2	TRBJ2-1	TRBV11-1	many	CASSLVRTSGSSYNEQFF	TGTGCCAGCAGCTTAGTACGGACTAGCGGGTCGTCCTACAATGAGCAGTTCTTC
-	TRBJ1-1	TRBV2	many	CASREVNTEAFF	TGTGCCAGCAGAGAGGTCAACACTGAAGCTTTCTTT
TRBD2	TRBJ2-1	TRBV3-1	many	CASSQERGGGDNEQFF	TGTGCCAGCAGCCAAGAACGCGGCGGGGGGGACAATGAGCAGTTCTTC
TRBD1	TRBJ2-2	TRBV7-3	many	CASSSQGAGTGELFF	TGTGCCAGCAGCTCCCAGGGGGCAGGCACCGGGGAGCTGTTTTTT
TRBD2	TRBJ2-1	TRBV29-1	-	CSVPKLAGWHEQFF	TGCAGCGTTCCAAAACTAGCGGGGTGGCATGAGCAGTTCTTC
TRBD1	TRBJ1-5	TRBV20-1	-	CSARTTGQGNQPQHF	TGCAGTGCTAGAACCACGGGACAGGGCAATCAGCCCCAGCATTTT
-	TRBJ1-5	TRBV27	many	CASSLRRGLPNQPQHF	TGTGCCAGCAGTTTACGCAGGGGCCTGCCCAATCAGCCCCAGCATTTT
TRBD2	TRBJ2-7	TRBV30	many	CAWSVLAGVGEQYF	TGTGCCTGGAGTGTACTCGCGGGAGTGGGCGAGCAGTACTTC
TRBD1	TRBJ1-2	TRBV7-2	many	CASSFLTGGYGYTF	TGTGCCAGCAGCTTCTTGACAGGGGGCTATGGCTACACCTTC
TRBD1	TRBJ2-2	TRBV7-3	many	CASSPQGAGTGELFF	TGTGCCAGCAGCCCCCAGGGGGCGGGGACCGGGGAGCTGTTTTTT
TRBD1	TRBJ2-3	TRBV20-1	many	CSARGYRDRAETSTDTQYF	TGCAGTGCTAGGGGATATCGCGACAGGGCCGAAACTAGCACAGATACGCAGTATTTT
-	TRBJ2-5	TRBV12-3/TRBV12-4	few	CASSSPGTETQYF	TGTGCCAGCAGCTCCCCCGGGACGGAGACCCAGTACTTC
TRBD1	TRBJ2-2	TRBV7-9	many	CASSALMGTGAGELFF	TGTGCCAGCAGCGCCTTAATGGGGACAGGGGCCGGGGAGCTGTTTTTT
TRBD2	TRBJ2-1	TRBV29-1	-	CSSLLAALSYNEQFF	TGCAGCAGTCTACTAGCGGCCCTCTCCTACAATGAGCAGTTCTTC
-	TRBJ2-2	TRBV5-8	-	CASSLTPWDTGELFF	TGTGCCAGCAGCCTCACGCCTTGGGACACCGGGGAGCTGTTTTTT
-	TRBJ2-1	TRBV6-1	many	CASSEEKGGSYNEQFF	TGTGCCAGCAGTGAAGAGAAGGGGGGCTCCTACAATGAGCAGTTCTTC
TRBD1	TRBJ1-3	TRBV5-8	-	CASSLEGASSGNTIYF	TGTGCCAGCAGCTTGGAGGGGGCAAGCTCTGGAAACACCATATATTTT
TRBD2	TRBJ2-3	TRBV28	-	CASTPGGLAGLLSTDTQYF	TGTGCCAGCACTCCTGGTGGACTAGCGGGACTCTTAAGCACAGATACGCAGTATTTT
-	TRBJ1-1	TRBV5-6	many	CASSFYQGSEAFF	TGTGCCAGCAGCTTTTATCAGGGGTCTGAAGCTTTCTTT
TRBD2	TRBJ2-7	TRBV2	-	CASSEITLAGTPRDEQYF	TGTGCCAGCAGTGAAATCACTTTAGCGGGGACGCCCAGAGACGAGCAGTACTTC
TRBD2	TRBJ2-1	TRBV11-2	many	CASSLGLWASGSNEQFF	TGTGCCAGCAGCTTAGGGTTGTGGGCTAGCGGGAGCAATGAGCAGTTCTTC
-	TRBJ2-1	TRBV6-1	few	CASRSLAREQFF	TGTGCCAGCAGATCGCTAGCGCGTGAGCAGTTCTTC
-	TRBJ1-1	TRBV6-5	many	CASSYSPGGTEAFF	TGTGCCAGCAGTTACTCACCGGGTGGCACTGAAGCTTTCTTT
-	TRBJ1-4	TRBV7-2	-	CASSRGGRGNEKLFF	TGTGCCAGCAGCCGAGGTGGCAGGGGAAATGAAAAACTGTTTTTT
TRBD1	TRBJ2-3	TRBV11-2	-	CASSSPGQTSTDTQYF	TGCGCCAGCAGCTCCCCGGGACAGACTAGCACAGATACGCAGTATTTT
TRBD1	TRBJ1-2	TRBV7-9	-	CASSRVTGTGHYGYTF	TGTGCCAGCAGCCGGGTCACCGGGACAGGGCACTATGGCTACACCTTC
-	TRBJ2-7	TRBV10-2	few	CASGEAETYEQYF	TGCGCCAGCGGGGAAGCGGAGACCTACGAGCAGTACTTC
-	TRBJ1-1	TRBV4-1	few	CASSQGATRGTMNTEAFF	TGCGCCAGCAGCCAAGGAGCGACCAGGGGAACAATGAACACTGAAGCTTTCTTT
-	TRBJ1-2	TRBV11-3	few	CASSLGLIYGYTF	TGTGCCAGCAGCCTAGGTCTCATCTATGGCTACACCTTC
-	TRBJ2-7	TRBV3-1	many	CASSRKTGFEQYF	TGTGCCAGCAGCCGAAAGACAGGCTTCGAGCAGTACTTC
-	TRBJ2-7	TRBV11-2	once	CASTLLERQYF	TGTGCCAGCACCCTTCTGGAGAGGCAGTACTTC
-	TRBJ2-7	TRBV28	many	CASSLSTALYEQYF	TGTGCCAGCAGCCTCAGTACGGCTCTCTACGAGCAGTACTTC
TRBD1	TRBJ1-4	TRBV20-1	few	CSASRDRENEKLFF	TGCAGTGCTAGCCGGGACAGGGAGAATGAAAAACTGTTTTTT
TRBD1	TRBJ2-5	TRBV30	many	CAWDRQGTQETQYF	TGTGCCTGGGACCGACAGGGAACACAAGAGACCCAGTACTTC
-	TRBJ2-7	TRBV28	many	CASSLPQGGEQYF	TGTGCCAGCAGCCTCCCCCAGGGCGGCGAGCAGTACTTC
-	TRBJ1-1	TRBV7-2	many	CASTRRGGTEAFF	TGTGCCAGCACCCGTCGAGGGGGCACTGAAGCTTTCTTT
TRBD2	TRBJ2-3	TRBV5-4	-	CASSSRLAGGSDTQYF	TGTGCCAGCAGCTCACGACTAGCGGGGGGGTCAGATACGCAGTATTTT
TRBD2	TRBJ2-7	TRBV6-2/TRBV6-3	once	CASSYEREPHEQYF	TGTGCCAGCAGTTATGAGCGGGAGCCCCACGAGCAGTACTTC
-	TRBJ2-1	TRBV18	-	CASHLRRAPGEQFF	TGTGCCAGCCACCTTCGGCGGGCCCCCGGTGAGCAGTTCTTC
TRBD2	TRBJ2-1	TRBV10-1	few	CASSESSGGNEQFF	TGCGCCAGCAGTGAATCTAGCGGGGGTAATGAGCAGTTCTTC
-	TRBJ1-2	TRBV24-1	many	CATSDLSGNYTF	TGTGCCACCAGTGATTTGTCGGGGAACTACACCTTC
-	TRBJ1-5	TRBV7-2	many	CASNLGGGNQPQHF	TGTGCCAGCAACCTCGGGGGAGGGAATCAGCCCCAGCATTTT
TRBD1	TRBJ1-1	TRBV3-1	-	CASSIGQGGLVAFF	TGTGCCAGCAGCATTGGACAGGGGGGTTTGGTAGCTTTCTTT
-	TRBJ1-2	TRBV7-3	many	CASIWRGGYTF	TGTGCCAGCATCTGGAGGGGTGGCTACACCTTC
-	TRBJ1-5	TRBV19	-	CASSKEGMVQPQHF	TGTGCCAGTAGTAAGGAGGGAATGGTCCAGCCCCAGCATTTT
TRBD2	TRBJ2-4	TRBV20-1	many	CSATSVAGVGIAKNIQYF	TGCAGTGCTACGAGCGTAGCGGGAGTGGGCATAGCCAAAAACATTCAGTACTTC
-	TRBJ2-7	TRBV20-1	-	CSAREPGGRYEQYF	TGCAGTGCTAGAGAGCCCGGCGGTCGGTACGAGCAGTACTTC
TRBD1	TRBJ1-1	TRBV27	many	CASSQQGFRTEAFF	TGTGCCAGCAGTCAACAGGGGTTTAGGACTGAAGCTTTCTTT
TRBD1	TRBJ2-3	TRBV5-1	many	CASSSGQGAIDTQYF	TGCGCCAGCAGCTCCGGACAGGGGGCAATAGATACGCAGTATTTT
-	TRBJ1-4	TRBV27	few	CASSPGRARKLFF	TGTGCCAGCAGCCCTGGGAGGGCGCGAAAACTGTTTTTT
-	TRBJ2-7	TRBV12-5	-	CASGRTGTYEQYF	TGTGCTAGTGGCCGAACGGGGACTTACGAGCAGTACTTC
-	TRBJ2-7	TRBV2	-	CASSEEGGAYEQYF	TGTGCCAGCAGTGAAGAGGGGGGGGCCTACGAGCAGTACTTC